The 30 T cell receptor beta chains listed next were all sequenced from one sample in a study of T cells in Graves' hyperthyroidism and ophthalmopathy. Amplified regions were TCR beta CDR3 sequences from RNA transcripts. Researchers ran a first-round RT-PCR on the TCR CDR3 using the HTBI primer set. Using its own MiXCR run on the multiplex PCR reads, TCRdb lists one record per CDR3 protein. The sample has under 350,000 distinct CDR3 sequences, roughly 13% seen once. Sequencing was performed on blood. All receptors derive from a woman aged 25 to 39 with Graves' hyperthyroidism that later progressed to Graves' ophthalmopathy.

This clonotype was picked up many times. This chain joins TRBV9 and TRBJ1-1; a weak D match, TRBD1 (5 bases). Germline assignment: CDR1 SGDLS and CDR2 YYNGEE. The CDR3 consists of 14 residues. The V end was cut by 4 bases, the J end by 2 bases, with 12 bases between. The CDR3, as DNA: TGTGCCAGCAGCCTCGGGGCCCCTAACACTGAAGCTTTCTTT. It codes for CASSLGAPNTEAFF.

This clonotype was seen repeatedly, ten times or more. The rearrangement uses TRBV7-8 and TRBJ2-3; D gene unclear. Looked up from germline, CDR1 is SGHVS and CDR2 is FQNEAQ. V lost 5 bases to trimming and J lost 5 bases, with 17 bases between them. The CDR3 runs 15 residues. The CDR3 DNA is TGTGCCAGCAGCCGAATCAAATTGGGTGGAGATACGCAGTATTTT. It codes for CASSRIKLGGDTQYF.

The gene calls are TRBV7-3 and TRBJ2-1; no clear D. V shed 5 bases and J shed 0 bases, with 14 bases lying between them. The CDR3 has 16 residues. The germline V gene encodes CDR1 SGHTA and CDR2 FQGTGA. CDR3 residues: CASSPSQALSYNEQFF. The CDR3 region has the DNA TGTGCCAGCAGCCCCTCCCAAGCTCTCTCCTACAATGAGCAGTTCTTC.

The V and J genes are TRBV4-1 and TRBJ1-1; D is unresolved. V shed 5 bases and J shed 1 base, with 11 bases lying between them. Germline V gene data show CDR1 as MGHRA and CDR2 as YSYEKL. CDR3 length equals 14 residues. CDR3 bases: TGCGCCAGCAGCTCGCCTGCAAAGAACACTGAAGCTTTCTTT. This sequence encodes CASSSPAKNTEAFF.

This clonotype was seen more than once but under ten times. The chain is built from TRBV20-1 and TRBJ2-7, with 10 bases matching TRBD1. The germline V gene has CDR1 DFQATT and CDR2 SNEGSKA (reference sequence). The J segment lost 5 bases and the V segment lost 4 bases, leaving 8 bases of the junction unmatched. This CDR3 spans 14 amino acids. The CDR3 nucleotides read TGCAGTGCTAACCGACAGGGGGCGGGCGACGAGCAGTACTTC. Encoded protein: CSANRQGAGDEQYF.

As for this clonotype: The final CDR3 position lacks the conserved phenylalanine or tryptophan, pointing to a likely read error. J is TRBJ1-1 and V is TRBV6-2 or TRBV6-3, with D possibly TRBD1 on 6 matching bases. Trimming left V 3 bases short and J 3 bases short, with 14 bases between. Germline V gene data show CDR1 as MNHEY and CDR2 as SVGEGT. The CDR3 has 15 residues. CDR3 region: CASSYGDMGYTEAFL. The CDR3 region has the DNA TGTGCCAGCAGTTATGGGGACATGGGGTACACTGAAGCTTTCCTT.

There are many counts of this clonotype. The chain couples TRBV6-2 or TRBV6-3 to TRBJ2-2; 7 positions agree with TRBD2. Germline loops: CDR1 MNHEY, CDR2 SVGEGT. Losses at the gene ends were 6 bases for V and 4 bases for J; bases not matched to a gene: 23. The CDR3 consists of 20 residues. The CDR3 loop reads CASSPRWAGDQIFSTGELFF. As DNA, the CDR3 is TGTGCCAGCAGCCCCCGATGGGCGGGAGACCAAATTTTTAGCACCGGGGAGCTGTTTTTT.

Only a few counts were recorded for this clonotype. The rearrangement joins TRBV6-1 to TRBJ2-2, with a weak D call TRBD1 (5 bases). The CDR3 extends over 14 amino acids. The germline gives CDR1 MNHNS, CDR2 SASEGT. With 7 bases removed from V and 3 bases from J, the gap between germline ends came to 12 bases. The CDR3 DNA is TGTGCCAGCACCTTAGGGGTGCACACCGGGGAGCTGTTTTTT. This sequence encodes CASTLGVHTGELFF.

This clonotype was recorded a few times. The gene calls are TRBV2 and TRBJ2-5, with D possibly matching TRBD2 (6 bases). Germline CDR1 reads SNHLY; CDR2 reads FYNNEI. This CDR3 has 15 amino acids. Trimming shortened V by 6 bases and J by 3 bases, and 17 bases separated the two germline ends. CDR3 sequence: CASRRIKGGEETQYF. The CDR3 DNA reads as TGTGCCAGCAGGCGGATTAAAGGCGGGGAAGAGACCCAGTACTTC.

This clonotype was counted ten times or more. The rearrangement uses TRBV9 and TRBJ2-1; 14 bases align to TRBD2. The CDR3 has 19 amino acids. Losses at the gene ends were 3 bases for V and 8 bases for J; bases not matched to a gene: 16. Germline V gene lookup returns CDR1 SGDLS and CDR2 YYNGEE. As DNA, the CDR3 is TGTGCCAGCAGCGACCCCGCGGGACTAGCGGGAGATCGTTACCATGAGCAGTTCTTC. It specifies CASSDPAGLAGDRYHEQFF.

On this clonotype itself: A read error may produce the germline difference seen at one junction end. This chain uses TRBV6-2 or TRBV6-3 with TRBJ2-1, with 9 positions matching TRBD1. This CDR3 spans 16 amino acids. Germline CDR1 reads MNHEY; CDR2 reads SVGEGT. The CDR3 sequence: CAGSYPQGANYNEQFF. The CDR3 bases are TGTGCCGGCAGTTACCCACAGGGGGCTAACTACAATGAGCAGTTCTTC.

The J gene is TRBJ1-1, the V gene TRBV27, with D possibly being TRBD1 (5 bases). V lost 3 bases and J 1 base, leaving 12 bases between the germline ends. Germline V gene data show CDR1 as MNHEY and CDR2 as SMNVEV (reference sequence). This CDR3 is 15 amino acids long. The CDR3 sequence: CASSFIGTGNTEAFF. The CDR3 bases are TGTGCCAGCAGTTTCATCGGGACGGGGAACACTGAAGCTTTCTTT.

This chain uses TRBV11-2 with TRBJ2-2; no definite D call. Per the germline V gene, CDR1 is SGHAT and CDR2 is FQNNGV. This CDR3 is 13 amino acids long. V shed 5 bases and J shed 6 bases, with 10 bases lying between them. This CDR3 is CASSLTLSGELFF. The DNA for the CDR3 is TGTGCCAGCAGCCTGACGCTATCCGGGGAGCTGTTTTTT.

This clonotype was observed many times. The CDR3 DNA sequence: TGTGCCGGGGGGTGGGGCATGAACACTGAAGCTTTCTTT. Amino acid sequence: CAGGWGMNTEAFF. The chain carries TRBV2 and TRBJ1-1, with D possibly TRBD1 on 5 matching bases. CDR3 length: 13 residues. From germline, CDR1 is SNHLY and CDR2 FYNNEI. Deletions cut 11 bases from V and 0 bases from J, with 13 bases between.

This clonotype has only a few counts. CDR3: CSAESSGRSETQYF. CDR3 DNA: TGCAGTGCCGAGTCGAGCGGGAGGAGTGAGACCCAGTACTTC. This rearrangement joins TRBV20-1 to TRBJ2-5, with 9 bases lining up with TRBD2. Germline CDR1 is DFQATT and CDR2 is SNEGSKA (reference sequence). CDR3 length: 14 residues. J lost 5 bases, V lost 6 bases, and 10 bases had no gene match.

This clonotype came up many times. The chain carries TRBV3-1 and TRBJ2-7; D possibly corresponds to TRBD2 (5 bases). Germline V gives CDR1 LGHDT, CDR2 YNNKEL (reference sequence). V was cut by 5 bases and J by 3 bases, with 8 bases left in between. The CDR3 length is 12 residues. CDR3 sequence: CASSFGLYEQYF. For the CDR3, the DNA is TGTGCCAGCAGCTTCGGACTCTACGAGCAGTACTTC.

This clonotype has a handful of counts. J is TRBJ1-5 and V is TRBV19; D is perhaps TRBD1 (5 bases). The V and J ends lost 2 bases and 2 bases respectively, with 13 bases between them. Germline V lookup: CDR1 LNHDA, CDR2 SQIVND (reference sequence). The CDR3 is made up of 16 amino acids. CDR3 in DNA: TGTGCCAGTAGTATATGGGGGGTGTCGGGCAATCAGCCCCAGCATTTT. It is translated as CASSIWGVSGNQPQHF. The full variable domain, rest sourced from reference TRBV19 and TRBJ1-5, is DGGITQSPKYLFRKEGQNVTLSCEQNLNHDAMYWYRQDPGQGLRLIYYSQIVNDFQKGDIAEGYSVSREKKESFPLTVTSAQKNPTAFYLCASSIWGVSGNQPQHFGDGTRLSIL.

V usage is TRBV6-1 and J usage is TRBJ1-2; 8 bases agree with TRBD1. The germline gives CDR1 MNHNS, CDR2 SASEGT. Germline trimming cut 9 bases from V and 4 bases from J; bases unmatched to any gene: 4. This CDR3 comprises 12 residues. As DNA, the CDR3 is TGTGCCAGGGGGGACAGGCTCTATGGCTACACCTTC. Translation gives CARGDRLYGYTF.

The CDR3 sequence: CSVGQGEQPQHF. CDR3 DNA: TGCAGCGTTGGACAGGGCGAACAGCCCCAGCATTTT. This chain links TRBV29-1 with TRBJ1-5, with TRBD1 matching over 7 bases. J lost 7 bases, V lost 4 bases, and 4 bases had no gene match. Germline CDR1 reads SQVTM; CDR2 reads ANQGSEA. The CDR3 has 12 amino acids.

This chain connects TRBV6-1 to TRBJ1-2; possibly TRBD1 for D (5 bases). Germline CDR1 MNHNS, CDR2 SASEGT. V gave up 7 bases and J gave up 8 bases, with 20 bases separating them. The CDR3 totals 14 residues. The CDR3 DNA reads as TGTGCCAGCACTCCCGGTGGGGGGATGGGGGGCTACACCTTC. It encodes CASTPGGGMGGYTF.

This clonotype was counted at least ten times. The chain links TRBV2 to TRBJ1-2, with 9 bases aligning to TRBD1. V gave up 6 bases and J gave up 8 bases; unmatched junction bases: 7. The CDR3 spans 13 residues. Germline V gene sequence: CDR1 SNHLY, CDR2 FYNNEI. The CDR3: CASRYRGLWGYTF. The CDR3 DNA reads TGTGCCAGCAGATACAGGGGGCTTTGGGGCTACACCTTC.

The chain combines TRBV7-6 with TRBJ2-5; the D gene is possibly TRBD1 (6 bases). The DNA end is a closer match to TRBJ2-1, so the J assignment may be wrong. Per the germline V gene, CDR1 is SGHVS and CDR2 is FNYEAQ. The CDR3 has 13 amino acids. The CDR3 protein is CASSLAGGQTQFF. The CDR3 DNA sequence: TGTGCCAGCAGCTTAGCAGGTGGACAGACCCAGTTCTTC.

At least ten counts were recorded for this clonotype. The chain is built from TRBV12-3 or TRBV12-4 and TRBJ2-1, with TRBD1 identical over 7 bases. This CDR3 is built from 14 residues. V was pared by 5 bases and J by 4 bases, with 5 bases of the junction left unmatched. CDR3: CASSPGQVYNEQFF. CDR3 bases: TGTGCCAGCAGTCCAGGACAGGTGTACAATGAGCAGTTCTTC.

Only one count was recorded for this clonotype. V usage is TRBV4-3 and J usage is TRBJ2-7, with TRBD1 matching 7 bases. With V trimmed by 0 bases and J by 7 bases, 9 bases remained unmatched. Germline CDR1 reads LGHNA; CDR2 reads YSLEER. CDR3 length: 15 residues. In nucleotides, the CDR3 is TGCGCCAGCAGCCAAGATCGGGACAGAATTGATGAGCAGTACTTC. Translated: CASSQDRDRIDEQYF.

This clonotype was picked up a small number of times. A single base separates this from a much larger clone, so it may be a read error. This chain connects TRBV7-3 to TRBJ2-5, with a tentative D call TRBD1 (7 bases). This CDR3 region has 14 residues. Trimming took off 2 bases at V and 9 bases at J, with 16 bases between the two ends. Germline V gene data show CDR1 as SGHTA and CDR2 as FQGTGA. This chain's CDR3 is CASSLEGAGEAQYF. The CDR3 nucleotides are TGTGCCAGCAGCTTAGAGGGGGCAGGGGAGGCCCAGTACTTC.

This clonotype has ten or more counts. One end of the junction fails to match germline, which may point to a read error. The rearrangement links TRBV10-3 to TRBJ1-6; no firm D call. Per germline, CDR1 ENHRY and CDR2 SYGVKD. The CDR3 covers 11 residues. The CDR3: CAISDSSALHF. For the CDR3, the DNA is TGTGCCATCAGTGACAGTTCAGCCCTCCACTTT.

This clonotype was detected ten times or more. This chain links TRBV6-2 or TRBV6-3 with TRBJ1-6, with TRBD1 matching 10 bases. After removal of 7 bases from V and 13 bases from J, the junction contained 7 bases not matched to a gene. The germline gives CDR1 MNHEY, CDR2 SVGEGT. The CDR3 is 13 amino acids. CDR3 sequence: CASTGTGVSPLHF. The CDR3 DNA reads TGTGCCAGCACCGGGACAGGGGTCTCGCCCCTCCACTTT.

The chain recombines TRBV4-1 with TRBJ2-1; D not certain. The V gene's germline CDR1 is MGHRA and CDR2 YSYEKL. CDR3 length: 15 residues. V was clipped by 0 bases and J by 6 bases, with 12 bases between them. CDR3 nucleotide sequence: TGCGCCAGCAGCCAAGATCGCGACTCTCCCAATGAGCAGTTCTTC. Its protein is CASSQDRDSPNEQFF.

The sample holds many counts of this clonotype. The rearrangement joins TRBV30 to TRBJ2-1; 14 nucleotides line up with TRBD2. CDR3 length: 15 amino acids. In germline, CDR1 is GTSNPN, CDR2 SVGIG (reference sequence). V dropped 8 bases and J dropped 9; count of bases not matched to a gene: 12. For the CDR3, the DNA is TGTGCCCGCACCACAGGACTAGCGGGAGGCAGTGAGCAGTTCTTC. The encoded protein is CARTTGLAGGSEQFF.

As for this clonotype: This may arise from a read error, as a much more abundant clone is one base away. The V gene is TRBV5-1, the J gene TRBJ1-1; D is perhaps TRBD1 (5 bases). The V end lost 1 base, the J end lost 1 base, and 14 bases lay between the germline ends. Germline CDR1 reads SGHRS; CDR2 reads YFSETQ. The CDR3 extends over 16 amino acids. CDR3 amino acids: CASSLMQRGKNTEAFF. The CDR3 DNA reads as TGCGCCAGCAGCTTGATGCAGAGGGGAAAGAACACTGAAGCTTTCTTT.